These T cell receptor beta chains were read from a single sample in a study of T cell repertoires in cytomegalovirus infection. No antigen has been identified for these receptors. Each CDR3 protein is one row after TCRdb ran MiXCR on the reads. The repertoire has more than 300,000 distinct CDR3 sequences, just under 35% of them found once; the top ten carry roughly 13%. This specimen consisted of cultured PBMCs, obtained from culture after CMV antigen stimulation. These TCRs come from a human donor in good health (CMV status not recorded). Some clones in this sample may be carry-over from other donors' samples. Both conserved end residues are part of each CDR3. Fields, in order: D gene, clone size, V gene, J gene, CDR3 protein, CDR3 DNA. The D gene is left open where the match is weak. Clone size is given for some rows only: seen once, a few or many times, or a class if the clone is expanded.

NA	few	TRBV12-3/TRBV12-4	TRBJ2-5	CASSPLLRQETQYF	TGTGCCAGCAGCCCCCTCTTGCGGCAAGAGACCCAGTACTTC
TRBD2	NA	TRBV7-8	TRBJ2-7	CASSSRVSGIIGEQYF	TGTGCCAGCAGCTCCAGGGTAAGCGGGATTATCGGAGAGCAGTACTTC
NA	NA	TRBV19	TRBJ1-5	CASSAGQRNQPQHF	TGTGCCAGTAGCGCCGGGCAGCGCAATCAGCCCCAGCATTTT
TRBD2	NA	TRBV6-2/TRBV6-3	TRBJ2-7	CAGQEASGKGEQYF	TGTGCCGGACAGGAAGCTAGCGGGAAGGGCGAGCAGTACTTC
TRBD2	NA	TRBV4-3	TRBJ2-1	CASSHRTSGRRPSYNEQFF	TGCGCCAGCAGCCATCGGACTAGCGGGAGGCGGCCGTCCTACAATGAGCAGTTCTTC
TRBD2	NA	TRBV6-1	TRBJ2-1	CASSYRLAGGPLEQFF	TGTGCCAGCAGTTACCGACTAGCGGGAGGGCCACTTGAGCAGTTCTTC
NA	NA	TRBV28	TRBJ1-2	CASINGREVYGYTF	TGTGCCAGCATTAACGGCCGGGAGGTGTATGGCTACACCTTC
TRBD2	NA	TRBV6-6	TRBJ2-1	CASRLAGQFDEQFF	TGTGCCAGCAGACTAGCGGGTCAGTTCGATGAGCAGTTCTTC
NA	NA	TRBV4-3	TRBJ1-2	CASSQDKGPYGYTF	TGCGCCAGCAGCCAAGATAAGGGCCCCTATGGCTACACCTTC
TRBD1	NA	TRBV12-3/TRBV12-4	TRBJ1-6	CASSLDRGLGSPLHF	TGTGCCAGCAGTCTAGACAGGGGGCTAGGTTCACCCCTCCACTTT
NA	NA	TRBV6-2/TRBV6-3	TRBJ2-7	CASSYWDEQYF	TGTGCCAGCAGTTATTGGGACGAGCAGTACTTC
NA	NA	TRBV7-2	TRBJ1-1	CASSGTGRDMNTEAFF	TGTGCCAGCAGCGGGACGGGACGGGACATGAACACTGAAGCTTTCTTT
NA	NA	TRBV6-2/TRBV6-3	TRBJ2-1	CASSYSGQRGEQFF	TGTGCCAGCAGTTACTCGGGACAGCGGGGTGAGCAGTTCTTC
NA	few	TRBV4-2	TRBJ2-1	CASSQEAGQKGPYNEQFF	TGTGCCAGCAGCCAAGAGGCCGGACAGAAAGGCCCCTACAATGAGCAGTTCTTC
TRBD2	NA	TRBV7-9	TRBJ2-7	CASSLEASGRFSYEQYF	TGTGCCAGCAGCTTAGAAGCTAGCGGGAGGTTCTCCTACGAGCAGTACTTC
NA	many	TRBV7-6	TRBJ2-7	CASSLGDSGYEQYF	TGTGCCAGCAGCTTAGGCGATAGCGGATACGAGCAGTACTTC